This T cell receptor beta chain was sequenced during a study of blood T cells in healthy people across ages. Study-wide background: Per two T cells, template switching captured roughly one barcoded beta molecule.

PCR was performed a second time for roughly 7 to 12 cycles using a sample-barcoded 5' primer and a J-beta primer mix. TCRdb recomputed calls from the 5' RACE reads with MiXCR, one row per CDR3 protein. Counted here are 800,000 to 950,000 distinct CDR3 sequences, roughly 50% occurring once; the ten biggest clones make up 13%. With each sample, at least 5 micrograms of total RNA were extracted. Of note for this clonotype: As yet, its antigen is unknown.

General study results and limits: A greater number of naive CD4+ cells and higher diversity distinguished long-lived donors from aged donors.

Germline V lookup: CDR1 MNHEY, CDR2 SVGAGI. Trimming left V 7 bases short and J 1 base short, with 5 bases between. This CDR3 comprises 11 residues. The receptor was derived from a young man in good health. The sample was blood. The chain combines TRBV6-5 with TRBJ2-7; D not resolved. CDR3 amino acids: CASKGSYEQYF. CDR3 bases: TGTGCCAGCAAGGGTTCCTACGAGCAGTACTTC.